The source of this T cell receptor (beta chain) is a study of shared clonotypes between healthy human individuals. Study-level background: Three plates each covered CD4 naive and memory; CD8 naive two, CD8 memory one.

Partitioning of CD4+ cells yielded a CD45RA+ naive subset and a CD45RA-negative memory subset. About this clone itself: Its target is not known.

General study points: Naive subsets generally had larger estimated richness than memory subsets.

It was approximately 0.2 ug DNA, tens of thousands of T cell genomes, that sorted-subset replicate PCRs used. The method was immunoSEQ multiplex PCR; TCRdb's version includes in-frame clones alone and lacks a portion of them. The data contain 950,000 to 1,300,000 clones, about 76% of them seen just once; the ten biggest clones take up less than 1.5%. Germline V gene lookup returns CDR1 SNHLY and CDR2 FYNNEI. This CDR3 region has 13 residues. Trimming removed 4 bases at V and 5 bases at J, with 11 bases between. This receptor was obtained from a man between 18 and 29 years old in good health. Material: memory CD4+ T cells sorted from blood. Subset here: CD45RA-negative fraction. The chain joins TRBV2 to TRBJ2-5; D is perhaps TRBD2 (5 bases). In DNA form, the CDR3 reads TGTGCCAGCAGTGGAGGACTGTGGGAGACCCAGTACTTC. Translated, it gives CASSGGLWETQYF.